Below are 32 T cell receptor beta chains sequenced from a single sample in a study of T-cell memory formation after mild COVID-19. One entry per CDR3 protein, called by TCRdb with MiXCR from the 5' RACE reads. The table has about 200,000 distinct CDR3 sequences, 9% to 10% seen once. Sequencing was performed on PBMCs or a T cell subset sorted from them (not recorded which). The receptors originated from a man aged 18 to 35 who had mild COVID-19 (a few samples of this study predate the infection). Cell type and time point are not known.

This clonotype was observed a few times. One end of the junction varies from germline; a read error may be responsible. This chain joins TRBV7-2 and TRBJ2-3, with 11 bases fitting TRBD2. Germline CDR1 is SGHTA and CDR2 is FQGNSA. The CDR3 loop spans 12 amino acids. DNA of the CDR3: TGTGCCAGCAGCTCTCCGGGACTAGCGGAAAATTTT. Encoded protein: CASSSPGLAENF.

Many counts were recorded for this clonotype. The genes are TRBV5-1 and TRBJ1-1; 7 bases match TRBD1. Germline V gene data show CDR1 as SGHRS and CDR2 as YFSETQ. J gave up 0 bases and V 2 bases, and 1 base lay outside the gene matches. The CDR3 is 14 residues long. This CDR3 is CASSLQGMNTEAFF. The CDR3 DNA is TGCGCCAGCAGCTTACAGGGGATGAACACTGAAGCTTTCTTT.

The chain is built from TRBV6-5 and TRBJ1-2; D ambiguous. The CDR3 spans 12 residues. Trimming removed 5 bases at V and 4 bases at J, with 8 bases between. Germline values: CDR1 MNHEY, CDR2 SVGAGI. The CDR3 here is CASSRTPYGYTF. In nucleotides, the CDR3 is TGTGCCAGCAGTAGGACCCCCTATGGCTACACCTTC.

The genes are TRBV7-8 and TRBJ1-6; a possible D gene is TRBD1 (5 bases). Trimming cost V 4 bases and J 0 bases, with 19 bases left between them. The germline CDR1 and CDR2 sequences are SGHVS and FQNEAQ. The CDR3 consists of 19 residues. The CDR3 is CASSSLPGGKSSYNSPLHF. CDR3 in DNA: TGTGCCAGCAGCTCCCTCCCTGGGGGGAAGAGCTCCTATAATTCACCCCTCCACTTT.

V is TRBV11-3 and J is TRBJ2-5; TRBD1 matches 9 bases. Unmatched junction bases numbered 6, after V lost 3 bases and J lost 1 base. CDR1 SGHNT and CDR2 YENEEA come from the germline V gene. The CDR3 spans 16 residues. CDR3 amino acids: CASSFGLGQGQETQYF. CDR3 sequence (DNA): TGTGCCAGCAGCTTCGGTTTGGGACAGGGCCAAGAGACCCAGTACTTC.

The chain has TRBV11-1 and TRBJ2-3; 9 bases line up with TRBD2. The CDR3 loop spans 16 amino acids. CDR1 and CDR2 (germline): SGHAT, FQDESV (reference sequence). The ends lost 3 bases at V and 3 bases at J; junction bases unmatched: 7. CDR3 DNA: TGTGCCAGCAGCTTTAGAGCGGGGGGCTCAACAGATACGCAGTATTTT. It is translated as CASSFRAGGSTDTQYF.

The CDR3 here is CASSKGRTKRGTQYF. The CDR3 region has the DNA TGTGCCAGCAGCAAAGGGAGGACCAAGAGAGGGACCCAGTACTTC. The V call is TRBV21-1, the J call TRBJ2-5; the listed D gene, TRBD2, was not tested against the DNA. TRBV21-1 is given as a pseudogene. The CDR3 totals 15 residues.

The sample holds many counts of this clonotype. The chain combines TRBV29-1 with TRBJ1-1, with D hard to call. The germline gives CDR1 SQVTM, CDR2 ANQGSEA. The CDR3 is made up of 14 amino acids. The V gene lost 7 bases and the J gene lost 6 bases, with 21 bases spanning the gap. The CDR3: CSAVGRREVAEAFF. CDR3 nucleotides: TGCAGCGCTGTTGGAAGACGGGAGGTCGCTGAAGCTTTCTTT.

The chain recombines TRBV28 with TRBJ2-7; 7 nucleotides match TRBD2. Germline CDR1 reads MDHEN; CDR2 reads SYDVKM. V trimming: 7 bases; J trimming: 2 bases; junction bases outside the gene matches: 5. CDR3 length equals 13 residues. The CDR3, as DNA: TGTGCCAGCAAGTCGGGGGGACCCTACGAGCAGTACGTC. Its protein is CASKSGGPYEQYV.

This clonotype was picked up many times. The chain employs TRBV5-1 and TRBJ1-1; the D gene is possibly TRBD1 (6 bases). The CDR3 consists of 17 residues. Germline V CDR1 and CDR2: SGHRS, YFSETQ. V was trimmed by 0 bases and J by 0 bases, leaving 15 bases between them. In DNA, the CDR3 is TGCGCCAGCAGCTTGGGGGGTCCCGGGGGCATGAACACTGAAGCTTTCTTT. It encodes CASSLGGPGGMNTEAFF.

In DNA, the CDR3 is TGTGCCAGCAGACCCCGCTCTGGGGCCAACGTCCTGACTTTC. Amino acids: CASRPRSGANVLTF. The gene calls are TRBV28 and TRBJ2-6; D is unresolved. Germline assignment: CDR1 MDHEN and CDR2 SYDVKM. This CDR3 comprises 14 residues. V dropped 6 bases and J dropped 0 bases, with 6 bases sitting between them. Variable domain in full (rest from reference TRBV28 and TRBJ2-6): DVKVTQSSRYLVKRTGEKVFLECVQDMDHENMFWYRQDPGLGLRLIYFSYDVKMKEKGDIPEGYSVSREKKERFSLILESASTNQTSMYLCASRPRSGANVLTFGAGSRLTVL.

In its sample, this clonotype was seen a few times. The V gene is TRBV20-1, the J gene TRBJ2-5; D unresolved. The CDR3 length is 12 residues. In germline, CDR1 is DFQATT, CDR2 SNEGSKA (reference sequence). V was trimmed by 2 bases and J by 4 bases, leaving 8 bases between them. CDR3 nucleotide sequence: TGCAGTGCTAGAAAGGGTGGAGAGACCCAGTACTTC. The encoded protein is CSARKGGETQYF.

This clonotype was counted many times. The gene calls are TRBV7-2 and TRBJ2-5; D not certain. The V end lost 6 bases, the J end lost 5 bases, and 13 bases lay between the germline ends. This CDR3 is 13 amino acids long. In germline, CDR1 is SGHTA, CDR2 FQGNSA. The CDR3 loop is CASSTRQVETQYF. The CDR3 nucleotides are TGTGCCAGCAGTACCCGTCAGGTGGAGACCCAGTACTTC.

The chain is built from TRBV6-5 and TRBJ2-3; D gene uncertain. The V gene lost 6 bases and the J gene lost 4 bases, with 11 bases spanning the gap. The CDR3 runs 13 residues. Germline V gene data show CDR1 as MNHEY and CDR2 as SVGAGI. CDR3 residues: CASRPLYSDTQYF. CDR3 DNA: TGTGCCAGCAGGCCCCTATACTCAGATACGCAGTATTTT.

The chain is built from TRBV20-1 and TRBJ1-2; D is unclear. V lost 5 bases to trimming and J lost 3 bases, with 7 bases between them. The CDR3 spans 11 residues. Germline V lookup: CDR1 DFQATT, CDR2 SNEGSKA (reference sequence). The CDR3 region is CSAWTDYGYTF. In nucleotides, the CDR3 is TGCAGTGCTTGGACGGACTATGGCTACACCTTC.

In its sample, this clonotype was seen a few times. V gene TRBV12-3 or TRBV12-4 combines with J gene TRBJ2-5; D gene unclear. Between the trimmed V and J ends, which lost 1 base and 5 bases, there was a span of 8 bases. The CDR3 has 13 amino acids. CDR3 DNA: TGTGCCAGCAGTTTAGGGGTTCTGGAGACCCAGTACTTC. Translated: CASSLGVLETQYF.

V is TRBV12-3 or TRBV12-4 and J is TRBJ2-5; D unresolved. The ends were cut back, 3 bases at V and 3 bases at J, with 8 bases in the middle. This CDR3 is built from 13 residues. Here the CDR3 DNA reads TGTGCCAGCAGTTTGCTCACTGAAGAGACCCAGTACTTC. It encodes CASSLLTEETQYF.

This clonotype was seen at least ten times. This CDR3 reads CASSAGSETQYF. CDR3 nucleotides: TGTGCCAGCAGTGCAGGGTCCGAGACCCAGTACTTC. This sequence joins TRBV2 and TRBJ2-5; D might be TRBD1 (5 bases). Germline CDR1 is SNHLY and CDR2 is FYNNEI. The germline V and J ends were trimmed by 4 bases and 5 bases, with 8 bases remaining between them. The CDR3 has 12 amino acids.

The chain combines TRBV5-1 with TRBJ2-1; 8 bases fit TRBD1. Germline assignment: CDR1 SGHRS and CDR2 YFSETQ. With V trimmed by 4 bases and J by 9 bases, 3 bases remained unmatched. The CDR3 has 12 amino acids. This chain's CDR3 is CASSIQGGEQFF. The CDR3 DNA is TGCGCCAGCAGCATACAGGGGGGTGAGCAGTTCTTC.

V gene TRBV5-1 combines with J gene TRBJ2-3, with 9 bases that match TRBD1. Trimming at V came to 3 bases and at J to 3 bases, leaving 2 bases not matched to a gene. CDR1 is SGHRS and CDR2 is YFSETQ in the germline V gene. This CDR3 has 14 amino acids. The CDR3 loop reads CASSSQGATDTQYF. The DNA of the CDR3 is TGCGCCAGCAGCTCACAGGGGGCTACAGATACGCAGTATTTT.

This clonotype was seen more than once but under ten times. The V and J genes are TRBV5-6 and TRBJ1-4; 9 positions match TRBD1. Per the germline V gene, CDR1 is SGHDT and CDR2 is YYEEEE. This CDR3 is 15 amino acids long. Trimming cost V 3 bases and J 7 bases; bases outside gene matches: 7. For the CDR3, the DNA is TGTGCCAGCAGCTCACCCGGGACAGGGTCTGAAAAACTGTTTTTT. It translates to CASSSPGTGSEKLFF.

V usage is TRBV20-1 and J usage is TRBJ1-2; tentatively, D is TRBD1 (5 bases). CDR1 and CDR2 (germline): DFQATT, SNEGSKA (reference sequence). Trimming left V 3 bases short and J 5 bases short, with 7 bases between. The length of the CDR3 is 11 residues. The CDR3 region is CSASGGYGYTF. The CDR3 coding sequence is TGCAGTGCTAGCGGGGGGTATGGCTACACCTTC.

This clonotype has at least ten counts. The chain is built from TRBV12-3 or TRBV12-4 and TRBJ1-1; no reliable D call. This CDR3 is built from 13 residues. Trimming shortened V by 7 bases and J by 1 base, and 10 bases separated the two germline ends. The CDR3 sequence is CASTLLGNTEAFF. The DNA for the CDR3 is TGTGCCAGCACCCTTCTGGGGAACACTGAAGCTTTCTTT.

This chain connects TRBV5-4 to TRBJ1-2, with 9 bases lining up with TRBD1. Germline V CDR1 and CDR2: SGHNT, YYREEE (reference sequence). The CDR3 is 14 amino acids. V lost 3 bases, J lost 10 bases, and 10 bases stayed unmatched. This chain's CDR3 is CASSSGTGKLSYTF. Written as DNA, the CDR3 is TGTGCCAGCAGCTCCGGGACAGGGAAATTGTCCTACACCTTC.

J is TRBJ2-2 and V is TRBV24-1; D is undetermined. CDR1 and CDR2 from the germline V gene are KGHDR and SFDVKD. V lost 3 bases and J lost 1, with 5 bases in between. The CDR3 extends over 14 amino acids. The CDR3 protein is CATSDHLNTGELFF. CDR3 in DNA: TGTGCCACCAGTGATCACCTGAACACCGGGGAGCTGTTTTTT.

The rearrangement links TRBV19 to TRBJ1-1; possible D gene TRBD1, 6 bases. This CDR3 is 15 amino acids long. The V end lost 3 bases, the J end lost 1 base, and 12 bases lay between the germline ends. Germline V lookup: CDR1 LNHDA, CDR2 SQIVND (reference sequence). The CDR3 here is CASSIRQDANTEAFF. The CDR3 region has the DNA TGTGCCAGTAGTATCCGACAGGACGCGAACACTGAAGCTTTCTTT.

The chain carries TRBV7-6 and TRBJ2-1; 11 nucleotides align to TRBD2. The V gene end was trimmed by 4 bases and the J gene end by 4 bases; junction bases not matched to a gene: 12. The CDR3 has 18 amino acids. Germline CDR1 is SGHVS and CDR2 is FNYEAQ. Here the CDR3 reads CASSSGYSGTSGYNEQFF. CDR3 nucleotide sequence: TGTGCCAGCAGCTCAGGCTATTCAGGGACTAGCGGTTACAATGAGCAGTTCTTC.

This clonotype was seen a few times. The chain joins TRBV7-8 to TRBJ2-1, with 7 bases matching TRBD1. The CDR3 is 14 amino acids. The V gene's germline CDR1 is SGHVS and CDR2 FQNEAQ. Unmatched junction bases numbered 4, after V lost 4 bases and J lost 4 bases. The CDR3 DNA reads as TGTGCCAGCAGCTGGGACAGAACGTACAATGAGCAGTTCTTC. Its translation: CASSWDRTYNEQFF.

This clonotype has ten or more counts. The CDR3 DNA follows: TGTGCCAGCAGCCAGGGAGAAGGTCAGCCCCAGCATTTT. This sequence encodes CASSQGEGQPQHF. V usage is TRBV12-3 or TRBV12-4 and J usage is TRBJ1-5; TRBD1 might be the D (5 bases). The CDR3 spans 13 residues. V lost 6 bases, J lost 6 bases, and 12 bases lay in between.

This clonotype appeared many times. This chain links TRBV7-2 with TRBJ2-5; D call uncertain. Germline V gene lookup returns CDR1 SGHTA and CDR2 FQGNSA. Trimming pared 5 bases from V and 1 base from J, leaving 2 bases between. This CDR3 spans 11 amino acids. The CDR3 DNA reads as TGTGCCAGCAGCGCCCAAGAGACCCAGTACTTC. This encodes CASSAQETQYF.

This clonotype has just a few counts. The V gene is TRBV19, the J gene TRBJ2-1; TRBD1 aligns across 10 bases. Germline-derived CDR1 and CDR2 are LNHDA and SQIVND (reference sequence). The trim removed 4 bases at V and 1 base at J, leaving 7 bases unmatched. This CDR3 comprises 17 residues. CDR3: CASSRTGTGVSYNEQFF. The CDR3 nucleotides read TGTGCCAGTAGTAGGACCGGGACAGGGGTTTCCTACAATGAGCAGTTCTTC.

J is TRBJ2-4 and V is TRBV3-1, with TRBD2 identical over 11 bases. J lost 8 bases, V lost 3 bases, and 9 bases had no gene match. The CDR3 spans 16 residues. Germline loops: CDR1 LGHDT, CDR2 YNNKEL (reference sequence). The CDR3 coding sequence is TGTGCCAGCAGCCACGGGACTAGCGGACCCCCACACATTCAGTACTTC. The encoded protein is CASSHGTSGPPHIQYF.